This entry describes one TCR beta chain. Its specificity is not known. The data were obtained in a study of siplizumab effects on memory and regulatory T cells. Study-wide findings and caveats: Proliferating Tregs' suppressive function in siplizumab cultures went unconfirmed.

V was clipped by 4 bases and J by 1 base; unmatched bases: 2. The CDR3 spans 14 residues. Germline values: CDR1 MGHRA, CDR2 YSYEKL. Generated by immunoSEQ multiplex PCR, the TCRdb table keeps only in-frame clones and is missing some. The sample consists of about 94,000 clones, about 93% of them appearing once. This chain uses TRBV4-1 with TRBJ2-3; 7 positions agree with TRBD2. The TCR originated in a human donor in good health. Sequenced: non-Treg CD4+ T cells sorted from blood. As DNA, the CDR3 is TGCGCCAGCAGCCCCGGACTAGGCACAGATACGCAGTATTTT. As protein: CASSPGLGTDTQYF.